The 15 T cell receptor beta chains below come from one sample, sequenced in a study of cytomegalovirus exposure and HLA in healthy donors. Researchers ran the PCR with 60 Vbeta and 13 Jbeta primers. Assay used: immunoSEQ multiplex PCR; TCRdb lists only in-frame clones, some missing. Altogether some 180,000 clones are present, approximately 84% being singletons, with the ten largest covering roughly 2.7%. Material for sequencing was PBMCs. Receptors originate from a female donor in good health and CMV-seronegative.

V is TRBV6-1 and J is TRBJ2-7; the match to TRBD1 covers 9 bases. The CDR3 spans 13 residues. Unmatched junction bases numbered 2, after V lost 6 bases and J lost 2 bases. CDR1 MNHNS and CDR2 SASEGT come from the germline V gene. CDR3 nucleotide sequence: TGTGCCAGCAGGTGGGACAGGGCCTACGAGCAGTACTTC. Translation: CASRWDRAYEQYF.

This clone was seen once. The CDR3 bases are TGTGCCAGCAGCCTCTTCCCGGGACTAGATGACACAGATACGCAGTATTTT. As protein: CASSLFPGLDDTDTQYF. The rearrangement uses TRBV14 and TRBJ2-3, with 8 bases aligning to TRBD2. Germline CDR1 and CDR2: SGHDN and FVKESK. The trim removed 4 bases at V and 2 bases at J, leaving 11 bases unmatched. CDR3 size: 17 residues.

This rearrangement joins TRBV4-1 to TRBJ2-7; tentatively, D is TRBD1 (6 bases). This CDR3 has 15 residues. Germline CDR1 reads MGHRA; CDR2 reads YSYEKL. V was shortened by 2 bases and J by 4 bases, with 15 bases between the two germline ends. CDR3 residues: CASSQMAGVGYEQYF. CDR3 bases: TGCGCCAGCAGCCAAATGGCAGGGGTTGGGTACGAGCAGTACTTC.

In its sample, this clone was seen a few times. The CDR3 loop reads CAWSAYAGLSGNTIYF. The CDR3 DNA is TGTGCCTGGAGTGCCTATGCAGGGCTCTCTGGAAACACCATATATTTT. The chain recombines TRBV30 with TRBJ1-3; a weak D match, TRBD1 (5 bases). The CDR3 sequence is 16 residues long. Germline V gives CDR1 GTSNPN, CDR2 SVGIG (reference sequence). V was clipped by 1 base and J by 0 bases, with 13 bases between them. Together with reference TRBV30 and TRBJ1-3, the CDR3 gives the full variable domain: SQTIHQWPATLVQPVGSPLSLECTVEGTSNPNLYWYRQAAGRGLQLLFYSVGIGQISSEVPQNLSASRPQDRQFILSSKKLLLSDSGFYLCAWSAYAGLSGNTIYFGEGSWLTVV.

This clone has only one observation. The genes are TRBV7-9 and TRBJ2-1; the match to TRBD2 covers 7 bases. Per the germline V gene, CDR1 is SEHNR and CDR2 is FQNEAQ (reference sequence). V shed 5 bases and J 8 bases; nucleotides not matched to a gene: 15. The CDR3 loop spans 16 amino acids. DNA for the CDR3: TGTGCCAGCAGCCACCCCGGGCGGGGGACGCTAGATGAGCAGTTCTTC. As protein: CASSHPGRGTLDEQFF. Based on the CDR3 plus reference TRBV7-9 and TRBJ2-1, the full variable domain is DTGVSQNPRHKITKRGQNVTFRCDPISEHNRLYWYRQTLGQGPEFLTYFQNEAQLEKSRLLSDRFSAERPKGSFSTLEIQRTEQGDSAMYLCASSHPGRGTLDEQFFGPGTRLTVL.

V gene TRBV11-3 combines with J gene TRBJ1-3; no clear D gene. The germline V gene encodes CDR1 SGHNT and CDR2 YENEEA. Trimming pared 2 bases from V and 0 bases from J, leaving 8 bases between. CDR3 length equals 15 residues. CDR3 DNA sequence: TGTGCCAGCAGCTTAATGGGGAGCTCTGGAAACACCATATATTTT. Amino acid sequence: CASSLMGSSGNTIYF.

This chain connects TRBV29-1 to TRBJ2-1; tentative D call: TRBD2 (5 bases). This CDR3 has 11 residues. Germline V gene sequence: CDR1 SQVTM, CDR2 ANQGSEA. Trimming took 3 bases from V and 8 from J, leaving 8 bases between them. The CDR3 spells CSVDAGYEQFF. The CDR3 nucleotides read TGCAGCGTTGATGCGGGCTATGAGCAGTTCTTC.

The rearrangement links TRBV2 to TRBJ1-1; possibly TRBD1 for D (6 bases). The V gene's germline CDR1 is SNHLY and CDR2 FYNNEI. V was trimmed by 4 bases and J by 1 base, leaving 19 bases between them. The CDR3 sequence is 17 residues long. The CDR3 nucleotides read TGTGCCAGCAGTGCTACGACAGGTATTATGGGGAACACTGAAGCTTTCTTT. Amino acids: CASSATTGIMGNTEAFF. Variable domain in full (rest from reference TRBV2 and TRBJ1-1): EPEVTQTPSHQVTQMGQEVILRCVPISNHLYFYWYRQILGQKVEFLVSFYNNEISEKSEIFDDQFSVERPDGSNFTLKIRSTKLEDSAMYFCASSATTGIMGNTEAFFGQGTRLTVV.

Comment on this clone: Other DNA sequences within the sample encode an identical CDR3. The V gene is TRBV5-1, the J gene TRBJ2-7; 10 bases match TRBD1. The junction had 2 bases not matched to a gene; V was cut back by 5 bases and J by 0 bases. The length of the CDR3 is 14 residues. Germline assignment: CDR1 SGHRS and CDR2 YFSETQ. CDR3 in amino acids: CASRGQGSSYEQYF. In nucleotides, the CDR3 is TGCGCCAGCAGGGGACAGGGGAGCTCCTACGAGCAGTACTTC.

The rearrangement links TRBV29-1 to TRBJ2-7; TRBD2 aligns across 7 bases. Trimming removed 4 bases from V and 2 bases from J; junction bases left unmatched: 5. The CDR3 consists of 13 residues. In germline, CDR1 is SQVTM, CDR2 ANQGSEA. In DNA form, the CDR3 reads TGCAGCGTTGCAGCAGCGGGAACCTACGAGCAGTACTTC. Encoded protein: CSVAAAGTYEQYF.

This clone was seen just once. CDR3: CASSRTSGGMNTGELFF. Here the CDR3 DNA reads TGTGCCAGTAGTCGGACTAGCGGGGGGATGAACACCGGGGAGCTGTTTTTT. The V call is TRBV19, the J call TRBJ2-2, with TRBD2 identical over 14 bases. V trimming: 5 bases; J trimming: 1 base; junction bases outside the gene matches: 3. This CDR3 is built from 17 residues. CDR1 and CDR2 (germline): LNHDA, SQIVND (reference sequence).

The chain recombines TRBV4-1 with TRBJ1-2; 9 positions agree with TRBD1. Per germline, CDR1 MGHRA and CDR2 YSYEKL. The CDR3 loop spans 16 amino acids. The junction had 16 bases not matched to a gene; V was cut back by 4 bases and J by 10 bases. The CDR3 spells CASSPVGRDRALVYTF. The CDR3 nucleotides are TGCGCCAGCAGCCCGGTCGGTAGGGACAGGGCCCTTGTCTACACCTTC.

On this clone itself: The sample contains more than one DNA sequence encoding this CDR3. The gene calls are TRBV5-1 and TRBJ1-2, with D possibly TRBD1 on 6 matching bases. Germline V gives CDR1 SGHRS, CDR2 YFSETQ. This CDR3 has 14 amino acids. Trimming took off 0 bases at V and 0 bases at J, with 6 bases between the two ends. The DNA of the CDR3 is TGCGCCAGCAGCTTGGGGACAGCTAACTATGGCTACACCTTC. This translates into CASSLGTANYGYTF.

This clone was detected only once. The chain recombines TRBV5-1 with TRBJ1-2, with 10 bases lining up with TRBD1. This CDR3 has 14 residues. Germline assignment: CDR1 SGHRS and CDR2 YFSETQ. V lost 4 bases and J lost 6; bases outside the gene matches: 6. This chain's CDR3 is CASSVDRGRDGYTF. CDR3 coding DNA: TGCGCCAGCAGCGTCGACAGGGGGCGGGATGGCTACACCTTC.

This chain links TRBV5-1 with TRBJ1-2; D not resolved. This CDR3 region has 14 residues. V lost 5 bases, J lost 0 bases, and 11 bases lay in between. Germline-derived CDR1 and CDR2 are SGHRS and YFSETQ. CDR3 bases: TGCGCCAGCAGGAGAAACCAAGCTAACTATGGCTACACCTTC. It specifies CASRRNQANYGYTF.